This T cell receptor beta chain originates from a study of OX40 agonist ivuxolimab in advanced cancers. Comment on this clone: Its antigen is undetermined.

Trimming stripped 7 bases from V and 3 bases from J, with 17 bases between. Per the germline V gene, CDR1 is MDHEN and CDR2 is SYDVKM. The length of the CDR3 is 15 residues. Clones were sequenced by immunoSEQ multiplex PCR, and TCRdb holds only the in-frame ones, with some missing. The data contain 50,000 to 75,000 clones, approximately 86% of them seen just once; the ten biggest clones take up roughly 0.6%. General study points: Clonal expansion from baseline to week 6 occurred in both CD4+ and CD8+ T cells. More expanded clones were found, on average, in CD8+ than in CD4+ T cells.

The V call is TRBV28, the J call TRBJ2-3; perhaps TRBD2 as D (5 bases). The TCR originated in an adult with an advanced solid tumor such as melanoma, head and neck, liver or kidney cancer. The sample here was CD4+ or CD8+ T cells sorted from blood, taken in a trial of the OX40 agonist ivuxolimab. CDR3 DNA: TGTGCCAGCACCCCCCGGGGAGCTGGGACAGATACGCAGTATTTT. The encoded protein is CASTPRGAGTDTQYF.